Below, 11 T cell receptor beta chains from the same sample are listed, as sequenced in a study of T-cell reconstitution after alpha-beta-depleted transplantation in children. The authors prepared the TCRbeta library with unique molecular identifiers. TCRdb analysed the PCR reads with MiXCR anew, one entry per CDR3 protein. The sample yields over 550,000 distinct CDR3 sequences, under 12% seen once. Sequencing was performed on PBMCs from the stem cell graft donor, taken from the stem cell graft. Source of these receptors: a human donor who donated a stem cell graft to a child with acute myeloid leukemia.

The table lists this clonotype with a few counts. The rearrangement uses TRBV20-1 and TRBJ2-7; 8 nucleotides agree with TRBD2. Germline assignment: CDR1 DFQATT and CDR2 SNEGSKA (reference sequence). V dropped 6 bases and J dropped 5; count of bases not matched to a gene: 9. The CDR3 is 13 residues long. CDR3 coding DNA: TGCAGTGCCGGGGGACTAGGGGGGGACGAGCAGTACTTC. Translation: CSAGGLGGDEQYF.

This chain's CDR3 is CASSYPGQGFSGANVLTF. The DNA for the CDR3 is TGTGCCAGCAGTTATCCGGGACAGGGTTTTTCTGGGGCCAACGTCCTGACTTTC. The chain combines TRBV6-2 or TRBV6-3 with TRBJ2-6; 9 bases line up with TRBD1. The J segment lost 1 base and the V segment lost 3 bases, leaving 7 bases of the junction unmatched. CDR3 size: 18 residues. Germline CDR1 MNHEY, CDR2 SVGEGT.

The chain has TRBV4-2 and TRBJ2-3; D remains ambiguous. Looked up from germline, CDR1 is LGHNA and CDR2 is YNFKEQ. The V and J ends lost 10 bases and 5 bases respectively, with 10 bases between them. The CDR3 loop spans 11 amino acids. The CDR3 protein is CATTYQDTQYF. The DNA for the CDR3 is TGTGCCACAACGTACCAAGATACGCAGTATTTT.

The chain has TRBV6-5 and TRBJ1-3; D not certain. The germline V gene encodes CDR1 MNHEY and CDR2 SVGAGI. V was trimmed by 0 bases and J by 0 bases, leaving 9 bases between them. CDR3 length: 16 residues. The CDR3 nucleotides are TGTGCCAGCAGTTACTCGCTGGGGAGCTCTGGAAACACCATATATTTT. Translated: CASSYSLGSSGNTIYF.

This clonotype has just a few counts. This chain joins TRBV20-1 and TRBJ2-1; no clear D gene. Trimming stripped 3 bases from V and 5 bases from J, with 8 bases between. CDR1 and CDR2 (germline): DFQATT, SNEGSKA (reference sequence). The CDR3 runs 12 residues. The CDR3 loop reads CSASAQNNEQFF. The CDR3, as DNA: TGCAGTGCTAGCGCCCAGAACAATGAGCAGTTCTTC.

This clonotype was seen many times. V gene TRBV6-2 or TRBV6-3 combines with J gene TRBJ2-1; D might be TRBD1 (6 bases). Looked up from germline, CDR1 is MNHEY and CDR2 is SVGEGT. The CDR3 loop spans 15 amino acids. Trimming stripped 9 bases from V and 10 bases from J, with 25 bases between. Here the CDR3 DNA reads TGTGCCAGTTGGGGGCAAATCGCGGGCTACATGGAGCAGTTCTTC. As protein: CASWGQIAGYMEQFF.

The chain couples TRBV12-3 or TRBV12-4 to TRBJ1-2; 7 bases match TRBD1. The CDR3 is made up of 15 amino acids. The V gene end was trimmed by 4 bases and the J gene end by 3 bases; junction bases not matched to a gene: 8. CDR3 amino acids: CASSWTGRGDYGYTF. DNA of the CDR3: TGTGCCAGCAGTTGGACGGGCAGGGGGGACTATGGCTACACCTTC.

The genes are TRBV5-4 and TRBJ1-6; D is perhaps TRBD1 (5 bases). The germline gives CDR1 SGHNT, CDR2 YYREEE (reference sequence). Trimming shortened V by 1 base and J by 3 bases, and 8 bases separated the two germline ends. The CDR3 sequence is 15 residues long. The CDR3 nucleotides are TGTGCCAGCAGCTTGCAGGGCCGCTATAATTCACCCCTCCACTTT. Amino acids: CASSLQGRYNSPLHF.

The chain carries TRBV20-1 and TRBJ2-2, with TRBD1 matching 7 bases. CDR1 and CDR2 (germline): DFQATT, SNEGSKA (reference sequence). The length of the CDR3 is 14 residues. The J segment lost 2 bases and the V segment lost 5 bases, leaving 5 bases of the junction unmatched. The CDR3 coding sequence is TGCAGTGCTCGATACAGGGGAAACACCGGGGAGCTGTTTTTT. Its protein is CSARYRGNTGELFF.

This chain uses TRBV29-1 with TRBJ1-1, with a tentative D call TRBD1 (6 bases). Germline V gene sequence: CDR1 SQVTM, CDR2 ANQGSEA. CDR3 length: 20 residues. V lost 4 bases and J lost 1, with 31 bases in between. The CDR3 is CSVVSHSLRPGGLSNTEAFF. DNA of the CDR3: TGCAGCGTTGTAAGCCATTCCTTGCGCCCCGGGGGGCTGTCGAACACTGAAGCTTTCTTT.

This clonotype was counted at least ten times. The V call is TRBV6-2 or TRBV6-3, the J call TRBJ2-2; D remains ambiguous. The CDR3 is 14 amino acids. V was shortened by 2 bases and J by 7 bases, with 11 bases between the two germline ends. Germline assignment: CDR1 MNHEY and CDR2 SVGEGT. The CDR3 sequence: CASSYRRHIGELFF. CDR3 coding DNA: TGTGCCAGCAGTTACCGTCGACACATCGGGGAGCTGTTTTTT.